This T cell receptor beta chain was obtained from a study of blood T cell repertoires in COVID-19. Across the study: The origin of the acute and convalescent COVID-19 samples was the United States, Italy and Spain. In each case, the material was cDNA or gDNA derived from T cells, B-cell-depleted T cells, or PBMCs.

Looked up from germline, CDR1 is SGHKS and CDR2 is YYEKEE (reference sequence). The CDR3 loop spans 17 amino acids. Deletions cut 4 bases from V and 4 bases from J, with 22 bases between. Original handling: Estimated nucleated cell counts came from reference gene primer amplification. The protocol was immunoSEQ multiplex PCR, while the TCRdb copy is restricted to in-frame clones and leaves out a portion. The V and J calls and clone size are taken from that table; D and trimming were inferred from the DNA. The sample consists of around 150,000 clones, roughly 80% of them appearing once. The chain couples TRBV5-5 to TRBJ2-3, with D possibly TRBD2 on 6 matching bases. Sequencing used peripheral blood. The sequence was collected from a man in his 70s with acute or convalescent COVID-19. The CDR3 protein is CASSPSAVLAKADTQYF. The CDR3 nucleotides read TGTGCCAGCAGCCCCTCGGCGGTCCTAGCGAAGGCAGATACGCAGTATTTT.